The 25 T cell receptor beta chains given below trace back to one sample, sequenced in a study of T cell changes during pregnancy in multiple sclerosis. Sequencing was performed with immunoSEQ multiplex PCR; in TCRdb, only in-frame clones are kept and a portion is missing. The profile shows 40,000 to 45,000 clones, approximately 94% of them singletons. Sequenced here: peripheral blood, sampled in the third trimester of pregnancy. The source of these receptors is a female donor with multiple sclerosis, enrolled in a pregnancy study.

V gene TRBV6-1 combines with J gene TRBJ1-5, with D possibly matching TRBD1 (5 bases). Per germline, CDR1 MNHNS and CDR2 SASEGT. V lost 10 bases and J lost 0, with 10 bases in between. CDR3 size: 13 residues. As DNA, the CDR3 is TGTGCCACCGCGGGGGGTAGCAATCAGCCCCAGCATTTT. It encodes CATAGGSNQPQHF.

V and J are TRBV28 and TRBJ2-3; the match to TRBD1 covers 10 bases. V shed 6 bases, J shed 3 bases, and the junction held 6 bases outside the gene matches. Germline CDR1 reads MDHEN; CDR2 reads SYDVKM. The CDR3 covers 15 residues. The CDR3 sequence: CASSLQGQGTDTQYF. DNA of the CDR3: TGTGCCAGCAGCCTACAGGGACAGGGGACAGATACGCAGTATTTT.

The CDR3 nucleotides read TGTGCCAGCAGCAAAGCCTGGCGGAGAAGCACAGATACGCAGTATTTT. Protein product: CASSKAWRRSTDTQYF. The gene calls are TRBV21-1 and TRBJ2-3; TRBD2 reflects the table's D call only, with no check against the DNA. TRBV21-1 is marked as a pseudogene. This CDR3 spans 16 amino acids.

The chain has TRBV7-9 and TRBJ2-7; TRBD2 aligns across 9 bases. The ends lost 6 bases at V and 6 bases at J; junction bases unmatched: 3. CDR1 and CDR2 from the germline V gene are SEHNR and FQNEAQ (reference sequence). This CDR3 has 12 residues. This CDR3 reads CASSSGRSEQYF. The CDR3 nucleotides read TGTGCCAGCAGTAGCGGGAGAAGCGAGCAGTACTTC.

This chain links TRBV28 with TRBJ1-6, with TRBD1 matching over 8 bases. There are 15 residues in the CDR3. V dropped 6 bases and J dropped 5; count of bases not matched to a gene: 6. CDR1 MDHEN and CDR2 SYDVKM come from the germline V gene. Written as DNA, the CDR3 is TGTGCCAGCAGCCCCCGGACAGGGAATAATTCACCCCTCCACTTT. It translates to CASSPRTGNNSPLHF.

The genes are TRBV19 and TRBJ1-6; D gene unclear. From germline, CDR1 is LNHDA and CDR2 SQIVND (reference sequence). With 4 bases removed from V and 6 bases from J, the gap between germline ends came to 10 bases. The CDR3 has 14 residues. The CDR3 spells CASSTEGFNSPLHF. CDR3 coding DNA: TGTGCCAGTAGTACGGAGGGCTTTAATTCACCCCTCCACTTT.

The chain is built from TRBV27 and TRBJ1-2, with 8 bases lining up with TRBD1. CDR1 is MNHEY and CDR2 is SMNVEV in the germline V gene (reference sequence). The CDR3 length is 16 residues. V trimming: 5 bases; J trimming: 2 bases; junction bases outside the gene matches: 10. CDR3 nucleotide sequence: TGTGCCAGCAGTCTACTATCCCGGGACAGGAACTATGGCTACACCTTC. The encoded protein is CASSLLSRDRNYGYTF.

This clone was observed a single time. This chain links TRBV19 with TRBJ1-1; D not certain. Between the trimmed V and J ends, which lost 6 bases and 2 bases, there was a span of 13 bases. Germline V lookup: CDR1 LNHDA, CDR2 SQIVND (reference sequence). The CDR3 covers 14 residues. CDR3 bases: TGTGCCAGTAGGCTTTACGCGGATAACACTGAAGCTTTCTTT. This sequence encodes CASRLYADNTEAFF.

The chain couples TRBV9 to TRBJ2-1; D uncertain. The length of the CDR3 is 16 residues. Trimming left V 0 bases short and J 4 bases short, with 14 bases between. From germline, CDR1 is SGDLS and CDR2 YYNGEE. The CDR3 protein is CASSVATSRMYNEQFF. The DNA for the CDR3 is TGTGCCAGCAGCGTAGCTACGAGCAGGATGTACAATGAGCAGTTCTTC.

This chain joins TRBV7-9 and TRBJ1-2, with D unresolved. The CDR3 has 15 amino acids. Trimming pared 2 bases from V and 1 base from J, leaving 11 bases between. Germline assignment: CDR1 SEHNR and CDR2 FQNEAQ (reference sequence). CDR3 in DNA: TGTGCCAGCAGCTTATTGGGCAGCCTTAACTATGGCTACACCTTC. It translates to CASSLLGSLNYGYTF.

The rearrangement uses TRBV5-6 and TRBJ2-3, with 10 bases aligning to TRBD2. V lost 2 bases to trimming and J lost 6 bases; unmatched junction nucleotides: 9. Germline CDR1 is SGHDT and CDR2 is YYEEEE. The CDR3 totals 16 residues. CDR3 sequence: CASSFLTSGYSDTQYF. CDR3 bases: TGTGCCAGCAGCTTCCTGACTAGCGGGTATTCGGATACGCAGTATTTT. Combining the CDR3 with reference TRBV5-6 and TRBJ2-3 gives the whole variable domain DAGVTQSPTHLIKTRGQQVTLRCSPKSGHDTVSWYQQALGQGPQFIFQYYEEEERQRGNFPDRFSGHQFPNYSSELNVNALLLGDSALYLCASSFLTSGYSDTQYFGPGTRLTVL.

The CDR3 reads CASSYLGQGPHEQYF. The CDR3 nucleotides are TGTGCCAGCAGTTACTTGGGACAGGGGCCCCACGAGCAGTACTTC. The V gene is TRBV6-6, the J gene TRBJ2-7; TRBD1 matches 10 bases. Germline assignment: CDR1 MNHNY and CDR2 SVGAGI (reference sequence). The CDR3 consists of 15 residues. The V and J ends lost 1 base and 5 bases, in that order; junction bases with no gene match: 5.

The rearrangement uses TRBV28 and TRBJ1-3; D gene ambiguous. CDR3 length: 15 amino acids. Per the germline V gene, CDR1 is MDHEN and CDR2 is SYDVKM. The V end was cut by 3 bases, the J end by 1 base, with 10 bases between. The CDR3 DNA reads as TGTGCCAGCAGTTTTACCTTGACATCTGGAAACACCATATATTTT. Translated, it gives CASSFTLTSGNTIYF.

The chain is built from TRBV5-1 and TRBJ2-2; D is unclear. Germline V gene lookup returns CDR1 SGHRS and CDR2 YFSETQ. The CDR3 consists of 14 residues. The germline V and J ends were trimmed by 0 bases and 0 bases, with 3 bases remaining between them. CDR3 DNA sequence: TGCGCCAGCAGCTTGGACACGAACACCGGGGAGCTGTTTTTT. Its translation is CASSLDTNTGELFF.

The gene calls are TRBV25-1 and TRBJ2-5, with D perhaps TRBD2 (5 bases). The CDR3 consists of 15 residues. CDR1 MGHDK and CDR2 SYGVNS come from the germline V gene. The V gene lost 1 base and the J gene lost 1 base, with 10 bases spanning the gap. The CDR3 coding sequence is TGTGCCAGCAGTGAATTTCGGGGTTCCCAAGAGACCCAGTACTTC. It encodes CASSEFRGSQETQYF. The full variable domain, completed using reference TRBV25-1 and TRBJ2-5, is EADIYQTPRYLVIGTGKKITLECSQTMGHDKMYWYQQDPGMELHLIHYSYGVNSTEKGDLSSESTVSRIRTEHFPLTLESARPSHTSQYLCASSEFRGSQETQYFGPGTRLLVL.

The genes are TRBV2 and TRBJ1-1; a weak D match, TRBD1 (5 bases). Germline V CDR1 and CDR2: SNHLY, FYNNEI. The CDR3 loop spans 16 amino acids. With 1 base removed from V and 8 bases from J, the gap between germline ends came to 20 bases. DNA of the CDR3: TGTGCCAGCAGTGAAGAGGCAGGGAGGAGAAATTGGGAAGCTTTCTTT. Translated: CASSEEAGRRNWEAFF.

CDR3 amino acids: CASRLDRGFGYTF. As DNA, the CDR3 is TGTGCCAGCAGACTCGACAGGGGGTTTGGCTACACCTTC. The chain employs TRBV28 and TRBJ1-2; 9 nucleotides match TRBD1. Per the germline V gene, CDR1 is MDHEN and CDR2 is SYDVKM. The CDR3 is made up of 13 amino acids. The V and J ends lost 6 bases and 7 bases, in that order; junction bases with no gene match: 6.

This clone was recorded once. The chain combines TRBV6-1 with TRBJ1-2; no reliable D call. The CDR3 spans 13 residues. Deletions cut 2 bases from V and 5 bases from J, with 9 bases between. Germline V gene lookup returns CDR1 MNHNS and CDR2 SASEGT. The CDR3 coding sequence is TGTGCCAGCAGTGAAATCTGGAGATATGGCTACACCTTC. Its translation: CASSEIWRYGYTF.

The genes are TRBV15 and TRBJ2-4; D call uncertain. V lost 2 bases to trimming and J lost 0 bases, with 14 bases between them. The V gene's germline CDR1 is LNHNV and CDR2 YYDKDF (reference sequence). The CDR3 sequence is 17 residues long. The CDR3 coding sequence is TGTGCCACCAGCAGACGAGACGGCAGACTAGCCAAAAACATTCAGTACTTC. Encoded protein: CATSRRDGRLAKNIQYF.

The V call is TRBV27, the J call TRBJ2-2; 7 bases agree with TRBD2. CDR1 is MNHEY, CDR2 SMNVEV, per germline (reference sequence). The J segment lost 6 bases and the V segment lost 6 bases, leaving 4 bases of the junction unmatched. There are 13 residues in the CDR3. The CDR3 reads CASRRGSAGELFF. The CDR3 DNA follows: TGTGCCAGCAGGCGGGGGTCGGCCGGGGAGCTGTTTTTT.

The rearrangement links TRBV18 to TRBJ2-1; no clear D gene. Trimming took off 3 bases at V and 0 bases at J, with 6 bases between the two ends. This CDR3 is built from 14 residues. The germline CDR1 and CDR2 sequences are KGHSH and LQKENI. The CDR3 protein is CASSPLSSYNEQFF. Here the CDR3 DNA reads TGTGCCAGCTCACCCCTCAGCTCCTACAATGAGCAGTTCTTC.

This chain connects TRBV6-1 to TRBJ1-1; 7 positions match TRBD1. Germline trimming cut 2 bases from V and 5 bases from J; bases unmatched to any gene: 8. Germline CDR1 and CDR2: MNHNS and SASEGT. The CDR3 is 15 residues long. The CDR3 loop is CASSESLGGRTEAFF. The CDR3 DNA sequence: TGTGCCAGCAGTGAATCCCTAGGGGGCCGAACTGAAGCTTTCTTT.

V gene TRBV6-1 combines with J gene TRBJ2-7; tentative D call: TRBD2 (6 bases). V was shortened by 6 bases and J by 4 bases, with 13 bases between the two germline ends. Germline loops: CDR1 MNHNS, CDR2 SASEGT. The CDR3 spans 13 residues. The CDR3 DNA reads as TGTGCCAGCAGGGGGGACTGGGTTTACGAGCAGTACTTC. Translating gives CASRGDWVYEQYF.

The chain links TRBV30 to TRBJ1-1; D is uncertain. V was clipped by 2 bases and J by 1 base, with 11 bases between them. This CDR3 contains 14 residues. The germline V gene has CDR1 GTSNPN and CDR2 SVGIG (reference sequence). The CDR3 region is CAWSSGLPNTEAFF. The CDR3 nucleotides read TGTGCCTGGAGTTCCGGACTACCGAACACTGAAGCTTTCTTT.

The DNA for the CDR3 is TGCGCCAGCAGCCAGACTTTAGCGGGGGGCTCCTACAATGAGCAGTTCTTC. It yields the protein CASSQTLAGGSYNEQFF. V is TRBV4-3 and J is TRBJ2-1, with TRBD2 identical over 10 bases. The V gene's germline CDR1 is LGHNA and CDR2 YSLEER. This CDR3 contains 17 residues. V was pared by 3 bases and J by 0 bases, with 5 bases of the junction left unmatched.